One sample yielded the 21 T cell receptor beta chains listed below, sequenced in a study of cytomegalovirus exposure and HLA in healthy donors. Primers for the PCR totalled 60 Vbeta and 13 Jbeta. Produced via immunoSEQ multiplex PCR; TCRdb's table is partial and in-frame only. The repertoire holds approximately 89,000 clones, with 65% to 80% as singletons. Sequencing was carried out using PBMCs. All receptors derive from a man aged 25-40 years in good health and CMV-seropositive.

CDR3 in DNA: TGTGCCAGCAGTGTCTCACAGGGACAGGGGTACCACGAGCAGTACTTC. As protein: CASSVSQGQGYHEQYF. The rearrangement uses TRBV6-1 and TRBJ2-7, with 10 bases aligning to TRBD1. Trimming at V came to 4 bases and at J to 5 bases, leaving 11 bases not matched to a gene. CDR1 is MNHNS and CDR2 is SASEGT in the germline V gene. The CDR3 totals 16 residues.

Of note for this clone: Other nucleotide sequences in the sample specify the same CDR3. The V and J genes are TRBV7-9 and TRBJ1-6; D unresolved. V was shortened by 6 bases and J by 7 bases, with 10 bases between the two germline ends. This CDR3 region has 13 residues. Germline V lookup: CDR1 SEHNR, CDR2 FQNEAQ (reference sequence). Here the CDR3 reads CASSSPLNSPLHF. The CDR3 DNA reads as TGTGCCAGCAGTTCTCCCTTGAATTCACCCCTCCACTTT.

The genes are TRBV5-4 and TRBJ1-2; 9 nucleotides match TRBD1. This CDR3 has 13 residues. The ends lost 5 bases at V and 6 bases at J; junction bases unmatched: 5. Looked up from germline, CDR1 is SGHNT and CDR2 is YYREEE (reference sequence). CDR3 DNA sequence: TGTGCCAGCAGTCCTGACAGGGGGGATGGCTACACCTTC. It yields the protein CASSPDRGDGYTF.

V gene TRBV29-1 combines with J gene TRBJ2-5, with TRBD1 identical over 8 bases. V dropped 7 bases and J dropped 5; count of bases not matched to a gene: 9. The germline V gene encodes CDR1 SQVTM and CDR2 ANQGSEA. There are 13 residues in the CDR3. Written as DNA, the CDR3 is TGCAGCGGTGTGGACAGGGTGAAGGAGACCCAGTACTTC. Amino acids: CSGVDRVKETQYF.

The chain links TRBV25-1 to TRBJ1-2, with D tentatively TRBD1 (6 bases). CDR3 length: 18 residues. CDR1 and CDR2 (germline): MGHDK, SYGVNS. Trimming shortened V by 3 bases and J by 4 bases, and 24 bases separated the two germline ends. The CDR3 sequence is CASSDKETGWGPVYGYTF. Written as DNA, the CDR3 is TGTGCCAGCAGTGACAAAGAGACGGGGTGGGGGCCGGTCTATGGCTACACCTTC.

V and J are TRBV2 and TRBJ2-1; D is possibly TRBD2 (7 bases). The CDR3 sequence is 16 residues long. The V gene lost 6 bases and the J gene lost 8 bases, with 23 bases spanning the gap. Germline-derived CDR1 and CDR2 are SNHLY and FYNNEI. CDR3 bases: TGTGCCAGCAGGATACGGGGGGCCGGGCCCCGCGATGAGCAGTTCTTC. It is translated as CASRIRGAGPRDEQFF.

This clone was observed a few times. This chain uses TRBV28 with TRBJ2-2, with TRBD1 identical over 8 bases. After removal of 6 bases from V and 2 bases from J, the junction contained 5 bases not matched to a gene. Germline V gene data show CDR1 as MDHEN and CDR2 as SYDVKM. This CDR3 region has 15 residues. The CDR3 DNA sequence: TGTGCCAGCAGCCGACAGGGGTTTAACACCGGGGAGCTGTTTTTT. Its translation: CASSRQGFNTGELFF.

The chain is built from TRBV5-1 and TRBJ2-7, with a possible D match to TRBD2 (5 bases). V shed 1 base and J shed 0 bases, with 8 bases lying between them. There are 14 residues in the CDR3. CDR1 and CDR2 from the germline V gene are SGHRS and YFSETQ. The CDR3 reads CASSLPGSSYEQYF. The CDR3 bases are TGCGCCAGCAGCTTGCCGGGGAGCTCCTACGAGCAGTACTTC.

J is TRBJ2-2 and V is TRBV18, with 7 bases matching TRBD1. The CDR3 runs to 16 residues. The germline CDR1 and CDR2 sequences are KGHSH and LQKENI. With V trimmed by 4 bases and J by 0 bases, 5 bases remained unmatched. CDR3 in DNA: TGTGCCAGCTCACACCGACAGGGCGCGAACACCGGGGAGCTGTTTTTT. Encoded protein: CASSHRQGANTGELFF.

CDR3 protein: CASSDQAGYEQYF. DNA of the CDR3: TGTGCCAGCAGTGACCAGGCAGGGTACGAGCAGTACTTC. The chain has TRBV6-1 and TRBJ2-7; D may be TRBD1 (5 bases). V was shortened by 3 bases and J by 4 bases, with 10 bases between the two germline ends. The CDR3 has 13 amino acids. CDR1 and CDR2 (germline): MNHNS, SASEGT.

For this clone: Other DNA sequences within the sample encode an identical CDR3. This chain uses TRBV4-1 with TRBJ1-5; D remains unclear. V shed 0 bases and J shed 2 bases, with 11 bases lying between them. Per germline, CDR1 MGHRA and CDR2 YSYEKL. The CDR3 loop spans 16 amino acids. The CDR3 nucleotides read TGCGCCAGCAGCCAAGACGGAGGGATAGGCAATCAGCCCCAGCATTTT. This translates into CASSQDGGIGNQPQHF.

The rearrangement links TRBV6-6 to TRBJ2-5; the match to TRBD2 covers 7 bases. Unmatched junction bases numbered 6, after V lost 2 bases and J lost 9 bases. The CDR3 sequence is 13 residues long. Germline V lookup: CDR1 MNHNY, CDR2 SVGAGI (reference sequence). CDR3 region: CASSYAGAKSQYF. CDR3 DNA sequence: TGTGCCAGCAGTTACGCGGGAGCGAAGTCCCAGTACTTC.

V gene TRBV28 combines with J gene TRBJ1-5; D unclear. The CDR3 contains 13 residues. Trimming removed 3 bases from V and 1 base from J, with 4 bases in between. Looked up from germline, CDR1 is MDHEN and CDR2 is SYDVKM. In nucleotides, the CDR3 is TGTGCCAGCAGTTTTCGGAGCAATCAGCCCCAGCATTTT. The encoded protein is CASSFRSNQPQHF.

In this sample, this clone turned up a few times. The CDR3 region has the DNA TGTGCCAGCAGTTACGGGGGAGCGGGGGGCAAAGAGACCCAGTACTTC. Protein: CASSYGGAGGKETQYF. The rearrangement uses TRBV6-6 and TRBJ2-5; TRBD2 agrees at 9 bases. Germline V lookup: CDR1 MNHNY, CDR2 SVGAGI (reference sequence). The V and J ends lost 2 bases and 3 bases, in that order; junction bases with no gene match: 7. The CDR3 is 16 amino acids.

The rearrangement joins TRBV5-1 to TRBJ1-6; the match to TRBD1 covers 7 bases. Losses at the gene ends were 1 base for V and 11 bases for J; bases not matched to a gene: 6. Germline CDR1 SGHRS, CDR2 YFSETQ. The CDR3 loop spans 14 amino acids. The chain's CDR3 is CASSLIGGEAPLHF. The CDR3 coding sequence is TGCGCCAGCAGCTTGATAGGGGGCGAGGCACCCCTCCACTTT.

As for this clone: This specimen includes other DNA sequences encoding the same CDR3. The chain recombines TRBV30 with TRBJ1-1, with 7 bases matching TRBD1. The CDR3 loop spans 13 amino acids. Trimming took 2 bases from V and 2 from J; bases not matched to a gene: 2. Germline-derived CDR1 and CDR2 are GTSNPN and SVGIG (reference sequence). CDR3 in amino acids: CAWSRTGNTEAFF. The CDR3 nucleotides are TGTGCCTGGAGTAGGACAGGCAACACTGAAGCTTTCTTT. The whole variable domain, remainder taken from reference TRBV30 and TRBJ1-1, is SQTIHQWPATLVQPVGSPLSLECTVEGTSNPNLYWYRQAAGRGLQLLFYSVGIGQISSEVPQNLSASRPQDRQFILSSKKLLLSDSGFYLCAWSRTGNTEAFFGQGTRLTVV.

This clone has a handful of counts. The rearrangement uses TRBV7-9 and TRBJ1-4, with TRBD1 matching 9 bases. The V and J ends lost 3 bases and 4 bases, in that order; junction bases with no gene match: 3. There are 15 residues in the CDR3. CDR1 is SEHNR, CDR2 FQNEAQ, per germline (reference sequence). The CDR3: CASSFGDRDNEKLFF. The CDR3 region has the DNA TGTGCCAGCAGCTTTGGGGACAGGGATAATGAAAAACTGTTTTTT.

CDR3 sequence (DNA): TGTGCCAGCAGTTACTCACAGGAGCCTAAAAACATTCAGTACTTC. This encodes CASSYSQEPKNIQYF. The chain has TRBV6-6 and TRBJ2-4; TRBD1 might be the D (5 bases). The CDR3 length is 15 residues. Germline CDR1 MNHNY, CDR2 SVGAGI (reference sequence). Deletions cut 0 bases from V and 4 bases from J, with 10 bases between.

V and J are TRBV18 and TRBJ2-6; perhaps TRBD2 as D (6 bases). Per the germline V gene, CDR1 is KGHSH and CDR2 is LQKENI. This CDR3 has 14 amino acids. The V and J ends lost 4 bases and 2 bases respectively, with 6 bases between them. The DNA for the CDR3 is TGTGCCAGCTCACGGGAGGCTGGGGCCAACGTCCTGACTTTC. It specifies CASSREAGANVLTF.

The V and J genes are TRBV5-1 and TRBJ1-6, with no clear D. The V and J ends lost 4 bases and 0 bases respectively, with 5 bases between them. This CDR3 comprises 14 residues. Looked up from germline, CDR1 is SGHRS and CDR2 is YFSETQ. This chain's CDR3 is CASSPSSYNSPLHF. CDR3 DNA sequence: TGCGCCAGCAGCCCGAGCTCCTATAATTCACCCCTCCACTTT.

To note about this clone: A junction end diverges from the germline sequence, so it may reflect a read error. J is TRBJ2-5 and V is TRBV7-9, with 9 positions matching TRBD2. The tail of the sequence fits TRBJ2-7 better, so the J call may be wrong. In germline, CDR1 is SEHNR, CDR2 FQNEAQ (reference sequence). The CDR3 sequence is 14 residues long. In DNA form, the CDR3 reads TGTGCCAGCAGCGTAGCGGGGGCCGGGTACGAGCAGTACTTC. Translated: CASSVAGAGYEQYF.